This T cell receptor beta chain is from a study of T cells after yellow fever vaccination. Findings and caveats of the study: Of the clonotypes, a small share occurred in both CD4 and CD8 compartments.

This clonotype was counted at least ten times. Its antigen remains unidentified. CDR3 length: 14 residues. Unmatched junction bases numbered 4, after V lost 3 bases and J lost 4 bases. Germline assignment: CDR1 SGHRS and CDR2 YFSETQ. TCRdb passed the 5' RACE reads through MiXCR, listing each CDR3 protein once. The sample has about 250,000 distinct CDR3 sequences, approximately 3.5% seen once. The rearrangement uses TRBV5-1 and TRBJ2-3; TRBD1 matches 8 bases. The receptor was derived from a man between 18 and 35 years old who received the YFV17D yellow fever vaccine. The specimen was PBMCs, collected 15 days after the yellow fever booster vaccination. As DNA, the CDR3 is TGCGCCAGCAGCTCGGCAGGGGGCGCAGATACGCAGTATTTT. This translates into CASSSAGGADTQYF.